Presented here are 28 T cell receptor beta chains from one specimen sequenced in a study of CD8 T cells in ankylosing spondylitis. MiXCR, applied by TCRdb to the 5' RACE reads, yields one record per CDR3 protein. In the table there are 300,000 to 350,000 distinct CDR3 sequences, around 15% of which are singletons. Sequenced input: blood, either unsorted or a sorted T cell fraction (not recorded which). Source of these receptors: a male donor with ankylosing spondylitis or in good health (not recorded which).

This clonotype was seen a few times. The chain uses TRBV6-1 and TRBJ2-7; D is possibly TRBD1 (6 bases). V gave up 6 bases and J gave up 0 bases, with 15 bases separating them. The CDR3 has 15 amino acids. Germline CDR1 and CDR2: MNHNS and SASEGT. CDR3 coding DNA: TGTGCCAGCAGCAGACGGGCAGGGGACTCCTACGAGCAGTACTTC. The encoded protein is CASSRRAGDSYEQYF.

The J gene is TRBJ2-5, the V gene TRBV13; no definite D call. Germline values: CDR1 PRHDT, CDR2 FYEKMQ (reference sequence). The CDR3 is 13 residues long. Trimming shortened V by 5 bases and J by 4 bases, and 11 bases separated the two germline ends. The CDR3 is CASSPRLVETQYF. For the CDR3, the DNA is TGTGCCAGCAGCCCCCGCCTGGTAGAGACCCAGTACTTC.

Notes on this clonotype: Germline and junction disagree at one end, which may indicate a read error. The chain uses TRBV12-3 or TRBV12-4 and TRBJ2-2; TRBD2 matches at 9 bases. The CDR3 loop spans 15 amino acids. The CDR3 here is CASSLAGRNTGELFF. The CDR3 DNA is TGTGCCAGCAGTCTAGCGGGGCGAAACACCGGGGAGCTGTTTTTT.

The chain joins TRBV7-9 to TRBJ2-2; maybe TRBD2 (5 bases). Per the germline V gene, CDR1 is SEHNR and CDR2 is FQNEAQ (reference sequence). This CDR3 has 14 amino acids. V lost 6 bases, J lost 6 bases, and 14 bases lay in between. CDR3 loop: CASSKDWRAGELFF. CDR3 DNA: TGTGCCAGCAGTAAGGACTGGCGGGCCGGGGAGCTGTTTTTT.

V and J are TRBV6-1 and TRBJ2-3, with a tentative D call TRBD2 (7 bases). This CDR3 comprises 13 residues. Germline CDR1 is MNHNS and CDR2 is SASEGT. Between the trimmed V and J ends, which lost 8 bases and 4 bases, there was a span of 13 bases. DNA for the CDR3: TGTGCCAGCCGGGGGGCGCTTGCAGATACGCAGTATTTT. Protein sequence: CASRGALADTQYF.

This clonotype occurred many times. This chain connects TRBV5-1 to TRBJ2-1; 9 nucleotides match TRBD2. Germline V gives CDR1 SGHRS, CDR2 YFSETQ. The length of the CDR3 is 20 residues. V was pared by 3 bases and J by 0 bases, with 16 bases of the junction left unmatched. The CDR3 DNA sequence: TGCGCCAGCAGCTATCCCCTGACTAGCGGAACAGAGAGCTCCTACAATGAGCAGTTCTTC. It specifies CASSYPLTSGTESSYNEQFF.

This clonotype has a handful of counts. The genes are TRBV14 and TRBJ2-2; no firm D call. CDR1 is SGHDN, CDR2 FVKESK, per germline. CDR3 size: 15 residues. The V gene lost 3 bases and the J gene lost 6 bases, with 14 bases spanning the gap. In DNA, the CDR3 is TGTGCCAGCAGCCAGCAAAGCTCTAGATCCGGGGAGCTGTTTTTT. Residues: CASSQQSSRSGELFF.

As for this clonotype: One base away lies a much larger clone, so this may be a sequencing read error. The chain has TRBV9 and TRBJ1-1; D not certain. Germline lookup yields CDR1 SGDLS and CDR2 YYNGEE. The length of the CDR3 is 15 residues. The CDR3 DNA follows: TGTGCCAGCAGCGACCTGAATTGGCAGAACACTGTAGCTTTCTTT. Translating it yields CASSDLNWQNTVAFF.

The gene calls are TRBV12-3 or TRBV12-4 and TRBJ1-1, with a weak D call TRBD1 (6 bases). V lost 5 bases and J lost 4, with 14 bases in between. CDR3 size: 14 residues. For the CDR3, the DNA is TGTGCCAGCAGTCCAACAGGGTTAAGCACTGAAGCTTTCTTT. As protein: CASSPTGLSTEAFF.

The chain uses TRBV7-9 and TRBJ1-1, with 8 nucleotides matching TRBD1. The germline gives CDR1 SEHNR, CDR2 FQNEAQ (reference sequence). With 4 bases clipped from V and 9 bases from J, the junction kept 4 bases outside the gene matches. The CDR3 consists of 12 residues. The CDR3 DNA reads TGTGCCAGCAGCTCCCGACAGGGGCAAGCTTTCTTT. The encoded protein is CASSSRQGQAFF.

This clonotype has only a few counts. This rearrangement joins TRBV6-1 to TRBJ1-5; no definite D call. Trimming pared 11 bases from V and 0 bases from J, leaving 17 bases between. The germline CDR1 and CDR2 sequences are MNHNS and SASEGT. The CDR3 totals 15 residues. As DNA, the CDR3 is TGTGCCGCCAACCCCGGAACAGTTAGCAATCAGCCCCAGCATTTT. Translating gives CAANPGTVSNQPQHF.

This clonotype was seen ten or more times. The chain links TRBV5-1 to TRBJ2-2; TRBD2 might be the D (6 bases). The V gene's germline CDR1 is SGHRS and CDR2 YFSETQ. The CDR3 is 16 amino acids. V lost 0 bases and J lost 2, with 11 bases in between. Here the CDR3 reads CASSLAAGLNTGELFF. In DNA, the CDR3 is TGCGCCAGCAGCTTGGCGGCGGGACTTAACACCGGGGAGCTGTTTTTT.

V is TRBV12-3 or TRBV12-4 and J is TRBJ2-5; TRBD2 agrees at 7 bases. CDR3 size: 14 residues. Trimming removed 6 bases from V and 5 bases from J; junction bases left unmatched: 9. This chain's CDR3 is CASSRLAEEETQYF. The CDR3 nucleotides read TGTGCCAGCAGCCGACTAGCTGAAGAGGAGACCCAGTACTTC.

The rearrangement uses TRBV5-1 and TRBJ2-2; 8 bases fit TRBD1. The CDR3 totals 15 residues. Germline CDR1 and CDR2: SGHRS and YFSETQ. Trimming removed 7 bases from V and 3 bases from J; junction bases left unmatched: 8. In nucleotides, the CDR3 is TGCGCCAGCGCTGTGGGGACAGGCTACACCGGGGAGCTGTTTTTT. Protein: CASAVGTGYTGELFF.

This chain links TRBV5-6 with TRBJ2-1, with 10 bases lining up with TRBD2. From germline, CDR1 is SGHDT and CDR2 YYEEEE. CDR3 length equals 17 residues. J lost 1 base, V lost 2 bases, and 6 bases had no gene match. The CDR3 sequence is CASSFYSGGISYNEQFF. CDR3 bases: TGTGCCAGCAGCTTTTATAGCGGGGGGATATCCTACAATGAGCAGTTCTTC.

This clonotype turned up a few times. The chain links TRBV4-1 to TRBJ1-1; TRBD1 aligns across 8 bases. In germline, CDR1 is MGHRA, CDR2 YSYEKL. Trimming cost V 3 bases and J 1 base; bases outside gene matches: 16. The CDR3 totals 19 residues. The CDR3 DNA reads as TGCGCCAGCAGCCAGAGGGGTCAGGGGGCGAAGAAGGGGAACACTGAAGCTTTCTTT. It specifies CASSQRGQGAKKGNTEAFF.

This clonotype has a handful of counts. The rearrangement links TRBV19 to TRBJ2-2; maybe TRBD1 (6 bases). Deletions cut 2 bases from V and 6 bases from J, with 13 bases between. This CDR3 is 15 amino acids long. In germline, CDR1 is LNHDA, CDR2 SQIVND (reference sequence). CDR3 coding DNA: TGTGCCAGTAGTATATTAATCCCAGGGGCCGGGGAGCTGTTTTTT. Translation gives CASSILIPGAGELFF.

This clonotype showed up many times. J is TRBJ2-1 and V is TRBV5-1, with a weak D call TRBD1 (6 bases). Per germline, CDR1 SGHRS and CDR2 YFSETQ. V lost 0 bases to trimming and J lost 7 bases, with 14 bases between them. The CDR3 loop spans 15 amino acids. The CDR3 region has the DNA TGCGCCAGCAGCTTGGTGGGCAGGGGTTTTAATGAGCAGTTCTTC. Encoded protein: CASSLVGRGFNEQFF.

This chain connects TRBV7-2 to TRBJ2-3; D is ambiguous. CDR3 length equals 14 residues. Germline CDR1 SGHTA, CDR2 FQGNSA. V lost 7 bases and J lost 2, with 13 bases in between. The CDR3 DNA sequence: TGTGCCAGCAAGCCCTGGGCCTACACAGATACGCAGTATTTT. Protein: CASKPWAYTDTQYF.

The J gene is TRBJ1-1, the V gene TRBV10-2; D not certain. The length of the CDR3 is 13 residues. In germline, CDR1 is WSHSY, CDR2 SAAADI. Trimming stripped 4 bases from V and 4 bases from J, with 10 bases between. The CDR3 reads CASSGVGVTEAFF. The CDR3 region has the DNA TGCGCCAGCAGTGGTGTTGGGGTCACTGAAGCTTTCTTT.

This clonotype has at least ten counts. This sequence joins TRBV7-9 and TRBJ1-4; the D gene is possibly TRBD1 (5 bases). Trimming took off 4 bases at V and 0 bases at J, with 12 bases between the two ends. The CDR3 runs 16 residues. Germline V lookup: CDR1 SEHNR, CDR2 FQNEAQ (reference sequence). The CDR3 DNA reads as TGTGCCAGCAGCTCCCAAAGGGGAACAACTAATGAAAAACTGTTTTTT. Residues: CASSSQRGTTNEKLFF.

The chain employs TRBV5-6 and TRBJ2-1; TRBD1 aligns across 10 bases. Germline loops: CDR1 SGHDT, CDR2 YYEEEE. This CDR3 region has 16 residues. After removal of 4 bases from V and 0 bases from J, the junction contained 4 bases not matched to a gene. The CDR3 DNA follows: TGTGCCAGCAGCCAGGGGACAGGGGACTCCTACAATGAGCAGTTCTTC. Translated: CASSQGTGDSYNEQFF.

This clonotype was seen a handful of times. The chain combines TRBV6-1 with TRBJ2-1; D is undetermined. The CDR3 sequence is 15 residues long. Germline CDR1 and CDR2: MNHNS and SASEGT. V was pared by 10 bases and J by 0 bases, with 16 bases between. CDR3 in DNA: TGTGCCATCATCCACCCCCCGAGCTCCTACAATGAGCAGTTCTTC. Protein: CAIIHPPSSYNEQFF.

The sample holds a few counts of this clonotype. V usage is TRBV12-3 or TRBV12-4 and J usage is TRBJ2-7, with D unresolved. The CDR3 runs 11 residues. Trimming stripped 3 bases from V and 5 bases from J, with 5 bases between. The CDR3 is CASSFLNEQYF. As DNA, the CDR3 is TGTGCCAGCAGTTTCCTGAACGAGCAGTACTTC.

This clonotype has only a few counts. The CDR3 nucleotides read TGCGCCAGCAGCCAAGGAAGGCGCGGGAGATTCACAGATACGCAGTATTTT. This sequence encodes CASSQGRRGRFTDTQYF. This chain joins TRBV4-1 and TRBJ2-3; 7 nucleotides match TRBD2. Germline CDR1 and CDR2: MGHRA and YSYEKL. The trim removed 1 base at V and 2 bases at J, leaving 9 bases unmatched. The CDR3 has 17 amino acids.

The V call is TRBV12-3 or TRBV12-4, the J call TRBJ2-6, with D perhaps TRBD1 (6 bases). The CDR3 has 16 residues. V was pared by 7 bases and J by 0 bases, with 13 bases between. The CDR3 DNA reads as TGTGCCAGCACCGGGACATCAAGCTCTGGGGCCAACGTCCTGACTTTC. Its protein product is CASTGTSSSGANVLTF.

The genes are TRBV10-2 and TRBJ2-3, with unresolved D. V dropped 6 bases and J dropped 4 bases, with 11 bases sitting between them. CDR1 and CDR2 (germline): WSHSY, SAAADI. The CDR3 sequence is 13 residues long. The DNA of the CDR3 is TGCGCCAGCAGGGCCGGGCCCTCAGATACGCAGTATTTT. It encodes CASRAGPSDTQYF.

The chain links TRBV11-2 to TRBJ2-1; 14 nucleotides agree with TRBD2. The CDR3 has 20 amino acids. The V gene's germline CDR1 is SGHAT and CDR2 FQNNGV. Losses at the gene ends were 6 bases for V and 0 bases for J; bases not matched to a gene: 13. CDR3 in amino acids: CASRGPGLAGELSSYNEQFF. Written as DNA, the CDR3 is TGTGCCAGCAGGGGCCCGGGACTAGCGGGGGAGTTGAGCTCCTACAATGAGCAGTTCTTC. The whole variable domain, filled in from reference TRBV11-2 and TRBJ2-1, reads EAGVAQSPRYKIIEKRQSVAFWCNPISGHATLYWYQQILGQGPKLLIQFQNNGVVDDSQLPKDRFSAERLKGVDSTLKIQPAKLEDSAVYLCASRGPGLAGELSSYNEQFFGPGTRLTVL.